This T cell receptor beta chain derives from a study of early T cells in non-severe SARS-CoV-2 infection listed by TCRdb under 2021. Some background on the complete study: TCR sequencing used bulk RNA from unsorted whole blood, so alpha and beta chains could not be paired. Points the paper makes about the study in general: VDJdb matching was skewed toward anti-spike CD8 responses and likely underestimated virus-specific expansions, missing private and CD4 specificities.

According to the germline V gene, CDR1 reads SGHVS and CDR2 reads FNYEAQ. Deletion took 5 bases off V and 4 bases off J, with a span of 9 bases between the germline ends. From the cysteine through the phenylalanine, the CDR3 covers 13 amino acids. CDR3 DNA only is kept here, 39 bases in frame from base 1. This clonotype was seen ten or more times. The antigen it recognizes is unknown. No clone much larger than this one lies a single base away; base qualities are absent. This was a case-control study nested in a cohort of healthcare workers in London, UK, who had nasopharyngeal swab PCR tests and blood samples taken every week. Between 23 and 31 March 2020, the week of the UK lockdown, healthcare workers were enrolled and then followed up weekly for as long as 16 weeks. Libraries were prepared through 5' RACE. Sequencer: NextSeq 500. To correct for sequencing error and PCR bias, the TCR library protocol tagged individual cDNA molecules with unique molecular identifiers. Sequencing covered both TCR alpha and beta chains, and within each sample the abundances of alpha and beta sequences were tightly co-correlated. In the original analysis: Decombinator V4 was used to annotate the V gene, J gene and CDR3 of the TCR sequences. TCRs were defined as expanded if a significant change between any two time points was detected under a Poisson model with p below 0.0001. TCR abundances were normalised to the total number of TCRs sequenced in each sample and reported as counts per million. MAIT TCRs were defined by TRAV1-2 paired with TRAJ12, TRAJ20 or TRAJ33, and iNKT TCRs by TRAV10 paired with TRAJ18. VDJdb, accessed 1 November 2021, was searched for CMV, EBV and SARS-CoV-2 annotated TCRs, excluding TCRs annotated for multiple antigens. Clones were called with MiXCR by TCRdb after fastp trimmed the public reads at Q25, and only in-frame beta chains were retained. Each CDR3 protein appears once, grouped with its most common genes and DNA. For this entry, the V and J calls and clone size follow TCRdb and not the study's own pipeline. Across this sample there are some 33,000 distinct CDR3 sequences, with under 6.5% seen only once. 10% to 15% of the sample rests with the top ten.

The sequence was obtained from an adult who was a healthcare worker with PCR-confirmed SARS-CoV-2 infection or an uninfected control (not recorded which). The sequence links TRBV7-6 to TRBJ1-3, with a tentative D gene TRBD1 over 5 matching bases. The specimen sequenced was whole blood. The base sequence is TGTGCCAGCAGCCGGGGGAGGGGAAACACCATATATTTT. Its product reads: CASSRGRGNTIYF.